This T cell receptor (beta chain) was captured by sequencing in a study of glioma-infiltrating T cells. Amplification of TCR alpha and beta CDR3 regions from RNA used iRepertoire nested multiplex PCR. TCRdb used MiXCR to reprocess the multiplex PCR reads, holding one entry per CDR3 protein. The sample shows about 380,000 distinct CDR3 sequences, 41% of them seen only once. V gave up 5 bases and J gave up 6 bases, with 10 bases separating them. This CDR3 comprises 12 residues. The germline gives CDR1 MDHEN, CDR2 SYDVKM. This clonotype was seen at least ten times. Sequenced: glioma tissue, nonneoplastic brain tissue, or PBMCs (not recorded which). The receptor was derived from a human donor with low-grade glioma or glioblastoma, undergoing nonglioma brain surgery, or in good health (not recorded which). The rearrangement links TRBV28 to TRBJ1-1; a weak D match, TRBD1 (5 bases). DNA of the CDR3: TGTGCCAGCAGTGGAGGGACTCCTGAAGCTTTCTTT. Translated: CASSGGTPEAFF.